What follows are 28 T cell receptor beta chains derived from one specimen sequenced in a study of T cells in Graves' hyperthyroidism and ophthalmopathy. Amplification of TCR beta CDR3 regions was performed using RNA transcripts as template. First-round RT-PCR with HTBI primers amplified the TCR CDR3 region. In TCRdb, the multiplex PCR reads were re-called with MiXCR into one record per CDR3 protein. The sample consists of hundreds of thousands of distinct CDR3 sequences, about 15% of them appearing once. The material sequenced was blood. The receptors derive from a woman between 45 and 65 years old with Graves' ophthalmopathy.

Comments on this clonotype: A read error is possible here, since a much larger clone lies one base away. CDR3 nucleotide sequence: TGCAGTGCTAGAGATCCTATGGGACTAGCGGGCTCCTACGAGCAGTACTTC. Protein: CSARDPMGLAGSYEQYF. The rearrangement joins TRBV20-1 to TRBJ2-7; the match to TRBD2 covers 12 bases. The germline gives CDR1 DFQATT, CDR2 SNEGSKA (reference sequence). The CDR3 spans 17 residues. The trim removed 0 bases at V and 0 bases at J, leaving 6 bases unmatched.

This clonotype was observed a handful of times. The chain has TRBV3-1 and TRBJ2-2; tentative D call: TRBD2 (5 bases). CDR3 length: 14 residues. Trimming shortened V by 1 base and J by 4 bases, and 7 bases separated the two germline ends. The germline V gene has CDR1 LGHDT and CDR2 YNNKEL (reference sequence). For the CDR3, the DNA is TGTGCCAGCAGCCAAGGGACTCTCACCGGGGAGCTGTTTTTT. Encoded protein: CASSQGTLTGELFF.

Many counts were recorded for this clonotype. V usage is TRBV4-3 and J usage is TRBJ2-7, with D perhaps matching TRBD1 or TRBD2 (6 bases each). The CDR3 sequence is 13 residues long. The germline CDR1 and CDR2 sequences are LGHNA and YSLEER. V was pared by 3 bases and J by 9 bases, with 15 bases between. The CDR3 nucleotides read TGCGCCAGCAGCCAGGACTCAGGGGAGGTGCAGTACTTC. Amino acids: CASSQDSGEVQYF.

The genes are TRBV5-8 and TRBJ2-7; 16 bases fit TRBD2. With 2 bases clipped from V and 3 bases from J, the junction kept 5 bases outside the gene matches. The germline CDR1 and CDR2 sequences are SGHTS and YDEGEE. CDR3 length: 17 amino acids. The CDR3 is CASSLGTSGRALYEQYF. The CDR3 DNA reads TGTGCCAGCAGCTTAGGGACTAGCGGGAGGGCCCTCTACGAGCAGTACTTC.

This clonotype showed up many times. This chain uses TRBV2 with TRBJ1-1; D possibly corresponds to TRBD1 (6 bases). The germline V gene has CDR1 SNHLY and CDR2 FYNNEI. The V end was cut by 5 bases, the J end by 1 base, with 11 bases between. This CDR3 is built from 14 residues. The CDR3 protein is CASSPTTGNTEAFF. As DNA, the CDR3 is TGTGCCAGCAGTCCCACGACAGGGAACACTGAAGCTTTCTTT.

The table lists this clonotype with many counts. V gene TRBV3-1 combines with J gene TRBJ2-7; no reliable D call. The germline V and J ends were trimmed by 0 bases and 4 bases, with 4 bases remaining between them. The germline V gene has CDR1 LGHDT and CDR2 YNNKEL (reference sequence). This CDR3 is built from 12 residues. CDR3: CASSQDIYEQYF. CDR3 bases: TGTGCCAGCAGCCAAGATATATACGAGCAGTACTTC.

This clonotype was picked up a small number of times. This chain's CDR3 is CASRMGFGYTF. CDR3 in DNA: TGTGCCAGCAGAATGGGATTTGGCTACACCTTC. The gene calls are TRBV6-2 or TRBV6-3 and TRBJ1-2; no clear D gene. The germline V gene has CDR1 MNHEY and CDR2 SVGEGT. This CDR3 comprises 11 residues. V was shortened by 6 bases and J by 7 bases, with 9 bases between the two germline ends.

This clonotype was detected ten times or more. V usage is TRBV6-2 or TRBV6-3 and J usage is TRBJ2-7; 11 bases agree with TRBD1. The ends lost 2 bases at V and 2 bases at J; junction bases unmatched: 5. CDR3 size: 16 residues. Germline CDR1 and CDR2: MNHEY and SVGEGT. The CDR3, as DNA: TGTGCCAGCAGTTACGAACCGGGACAGGGGGCCTACGAGCAGTACTTC. This encodes CASSYEPGQGAYEQYF.

This chain links TRBV20-1 with TRBJ1-5; 8 positions match TRBD1. The CDR3 loop spans 15 amino acids. Trimming removed 0 bases from V and 3 bases from J; junction bases left unmatched: 4. Germline CDR1 and CDR2: DFQATT and SNEGSKA (reference sequence). The CDR3 protein is CSARDRDRLNQPQHF. In DNA, the CDR3 is TGCAGTGCTAGAGATCGGGACAGGCTCAATCAGCCCCAGCATTTT.

The chain is built from TRBV20-1 and TRBJ2-5, with D possibly being TRBD1 (6 bases). V gave up 6 bases and J gave up 5 bases, with 13 bases separating them. CDR3 length: 12 residues. Looked up from germline, CDR1 is DFQATT and CDR2 is SNEGSKA (reference sequence). CDR3: CSAQGLGETQYF. The CDR3 bases are TGCAGTGCCCAGGGGCTGGGGGAGACCCAGTACTTC.

This clonotype was observed at least ten times. The chain employs TRBV12-5 and TRBJ1-4, with TRBD1 identical over 8 bases. CDR1 LGHNT and CDR2 FRNRAP come from the germline V gene. J lost 8 bases, V lost 6 bases, and 11 bases had no gene match. This CDR3 spans 15 amino acids. The CDR3 DNA sequence: TGTGCTAGTGGCCGGACAGGGAGTTTTCGGGAAAAACTGTTTTTT. Translating it yields CASGRTGSFREKLFF. The complete variable domain, with remaining parts taken from reference TRBV12-5 and TRBJ1-4, reads DARVTQTPRHKVTEMGQEVTMRCQPILGHNTVFWYRQTMMQGLELLAYFRNRAPLDDSGMPKDRFSAEMPDATLATLKIQPSEPRDSAVYFCASGRTGSFREKLFFGSGTQLSVL.

At least ten counts were recorded for this clonotype. The chain combines TRBV12-3 or TRBV12-4 with TRBJ2-3; 14 nucleotides agree with TRBD2. After removal of 6 bases from V and 2 bases from J, the junction contained 13 bases not matched to a gene. The CDR3 spans 19 residues. This CDR3 is CASRTGLAGVSAFTDTQYF. DNA of the CDR3: TGTGCCAGCAGGACGGGACTAGCGGGAGTAAGTGCATTCACAGATACGCAGTATTTT.

The sample holds a few counts of this clonotype. The CDR3, as DNA: TGTGCCACTGGGGCTACCATCAATGAGCAGTTCTTC. It translates to CATGATINEQFF. The J gene is TRBJ2-1, the V gene TRBV24-1; perhaps TRBD1 as D (5 bases). This CDR3 spans 12 amino acids. In germline, CDR1 is KGHDR, CDR2 SFDVKD. V lost 10 bases, J lost 6 bases, and 12 bases lay in between.

This clonotype occurred many times. The chain has TRBV4-3 and TRBJ1-5, with a possible D match to TRBD1 (6 bases). V was clipped by 2 bases and J by 2 bases, with 10 bases between them. The germline CDR1 and CDR2 sequences are LGHNA and YSLEER. This CDR3 contains 15 residues. DNA for the CDR3: TGCGCCAGCAGCCAACATGGGGGCGGCAATCAGCCCCAGCATTTT. Its translation is CASSQHGGGNQPQHF.

On this clonotype itself: This sequence may be a read error, since a much larger clone differs from it by one base. The V call is TRBV27, the J call TRBJ1-5; no clear D gene. There are 14 residues in the CDR3. V lost 5 bases and J 4 bases, leaving 12 bases between the germline ends. Germline lookup yields CDR1 MNHEY and CDR2 SMNVEV (reference sequence). In nucleotides, the CDR3 is TGTGCCAGCAGTCAATCTGGAAAAAATCAGCCCCAGCATTTT. Protein: CASSQSGKNQPQHF.

This clonotype appeared a few times. The V and J genes are TRBV29-1 and TRBJ1-1; 10 bases are shared with TRBD1. V dropped 3 bases and J dropped 3; count of bases not matched to a gene: 7. This CDR3 contains 15 residues. Germline values: CDR1 SQVTM, CDR2 ANQGSEA. The chain's CDR3 is CSVESWDRGYTEAFF. CDR3 nucleotide sequence: TGCAGCGTTGAGAGTTGGGACAGGGGCTACACTGAAGCTTTCTTT.

This clonotype occurred many times. The gene calls are TRBV2 and TRBJ2-3; D may be TRBD1 (5 bases). This CDR3 has 13 residues. Germline V lookup: CDR1 SNHLY, CDR2 FYNNEI. The V end lost 3 bases, the J end lost 4 bases, and 8 bases lay between the germline ends. For the CDR3, the DNA is TGTGCCAGCAGTGACGAGACAGCAGATACGCAGTATTTT. Translation gives CASSDETADTQYF.

This clonotype was counted at least ten times. The gene calls are TRBV6-1 and TRBJ1-1; 7 nucleotides align to TRBD1. Germline CDR1 is MNHNS and CDR2 is SASEGT. Trimming at V came to 6 bases and at J to 1 base, leaving 8 bases not matched to a gene. The CDR3 extends over 15 amino acids. In nucleotides, the CDR3 is TGTGCCAGCAGGCGTGACAGGGCCGAGAACACTGAAGCTTTCTTT. Translated: CASRRDRAENTEAFF.

This clonotype was observed a handful of times. This chain uses TRBV30 with TRBJ2-2, with D tentatively TRBD1 (5 bases). V was trimmed by 2 bases and J by 6 bases, leaving 13 bases between them. CDR3 length: 14 amino acids. CDR1 is GTSNPN, CDR2 SVGIG, per germline (reference sequence). DNA of the CDR3: TGTGCCTGGAGTATGGGCCAGGGATCCGGGGAGCTGTTTTTT. It specifies CAWSMGQGSGELFF.

The chain links TRBV20-1 to TRBJ2-3; TRBD2 agrees at 12 bases. V dropped 8 bases and J dropped 4; count of bases not matched to a gene: 10. CDR3 length: 15 residues. Germline V gives CDR1 DFQATT, CDR2 SNEGSKA (reference sequence). DNA for the CDR3: TGCAGTTCATTCGGACTAGCGGGATTATCAGATACGCAGTATTTT. Translated: CSSFGLAGLSDTQYF.

There are many counts of this clonotype. The V and J genes are TRBV24-1 and TRBJ2-2; no definite D call. Germline V gene data show CDR1 as KGHDR and CDR2 as SFDVKD. CDR3 length: 14 residues. Trimming removed 0 bases at V and 3 bases at J, with 4 bases between. CDR3 amino acids: CATSDLPDTGELFF. The CDR3 DNA is TGTGCCACCAGTGATTTGCCTGACACCGGGGAGCTGTTTTTT.

This clonotype was recorded many times. The J gene is TRBJ2-1, the V gene TRBV7-2; D is undetermined. Germline CDR1 reads SGHTA; CDR2 reads FQGNSA. Trimming took off 2 bases at V and 9 bases at J, with 14 bases between the two ends. This CDR3 contains 14 residues. CDR3 bases: TGTGCCAGCAGCTTACACCAGGTTAACACTGAGCAGTTCTTC. Its translation: CASSLHQVNTEQFF.

This clonotype showed up many times. The chain links TRBV5-1 to TRBJ2-1; no clear D. The CDR3 has 14 amino acids. The V gene lost 0 bases and the J gene lost 2 bases, with 6 bases spanning the gap. Germline assignment: CDR1 SGHRS and CDR2 YFSETQ. CDR3 sequence reads: CASSLADTYNEQFF. CDR3 nucleotide sequence: TGCGCCAGCAGCTTGGCCGACACCTACAATGAGCAGTTCTTC.

This clonotype showed up just a few times. The rearrangement uses TRBV15 and TRBJ2-3; possible D gene TRBD2, 6 bases. Between the trimmed V and J ends, which lost 8 bases and 0 bases, there was a span of 12 bases. CDR3 size: 14 residues. The germline V gene encodes CDR1 LNHNV and CDR2 YYDKDF (reference sequence). The DNA of the CDR3 is TGTGCCACCCTTCGGGACTGGAGCACAGATACGCAGTATTTT. This translates into CATLRDWSTDTQYF.

This sequence joins TRBV7-2 and TRBJ2-1, with 7 positions matching TRBD2. The trim removed 5 bases at V and 0 bases at J, leaving 4 bases unmatched. This CDR3 spans 15 amino acids. Germline CDR1 SGHTA, CDR2 FQGNSA. CDR3 region: CASSRGTNSYNEQFF. Here the CDR3 DNA reads TGTGCCAGCAGCCGGGGGACTAACTCCTACAATGAGCAGTTCTTC.

The chain joins TRBV18 to TRBJ1-5; TRBD1 matches at 7 bases. Losses at the gene ends were 1 base for V and 2 bases for J; bases not matched to a gene: 2. The CDR3 contains 15 residues. The germline gives CDR1 KGHSH, CDR2 LQKENI. The chain's CDR3 is CASSPLDRGNQPQHF. CDR3 DNA sequence: TGTGCCAGCTCACCACTCGACAGGGGCAATCAGCCCCAGCATTTT. Full variable domain (outside the CDR3, taken from reference TRBV18 and TRBJ1-5): NAGVMQNPRHLVRRRGQEARLRCSPMKGHSHVYWYRQLPEEGLKFMVYLQKENIIDESGMPKERFSAEFPKEGPSILRIQQVVRGDSAAYFCASSPLDRGNQPQHFGDGTRLSIL.

V usage is TRBV6-2 or TRBV6-3 and J usage is TRBJ2-3; D may correspond to TRBD1 or TRBD2 (5 bases each). The CDR3 has 11 residues. V was trimmed by 6 bases and J by 9 bases, leaving 10 bases between them. Germline lookup yields CDR1 MNHEY and CDR2 SVGEGT. In nucleotides, the CDR3 is TGTGCCAGCAGAGGGACCGCCACGCAGTATTTT. Amino acids: CASRGTATQYF.

In this sample, this clonotype turned up many times. CDR3 sequence reads: CASSLYRGNEQFF. DNA for the CDR3: TGTGCCAGCAGTTTATACAGGGGCAATGAGCAGTTCTTC. V is TRBV27 and J is TRBJ2-1, with 7 bases aligning to TRBD1. The junction had 0 bases not matched to a gene; V was cut back by 1 base and J by 6 bases. CDR1 MNHEY and CDR2 SMNVEV come from the germline V gene (reference sequence). The CDR3 has 13 residues.